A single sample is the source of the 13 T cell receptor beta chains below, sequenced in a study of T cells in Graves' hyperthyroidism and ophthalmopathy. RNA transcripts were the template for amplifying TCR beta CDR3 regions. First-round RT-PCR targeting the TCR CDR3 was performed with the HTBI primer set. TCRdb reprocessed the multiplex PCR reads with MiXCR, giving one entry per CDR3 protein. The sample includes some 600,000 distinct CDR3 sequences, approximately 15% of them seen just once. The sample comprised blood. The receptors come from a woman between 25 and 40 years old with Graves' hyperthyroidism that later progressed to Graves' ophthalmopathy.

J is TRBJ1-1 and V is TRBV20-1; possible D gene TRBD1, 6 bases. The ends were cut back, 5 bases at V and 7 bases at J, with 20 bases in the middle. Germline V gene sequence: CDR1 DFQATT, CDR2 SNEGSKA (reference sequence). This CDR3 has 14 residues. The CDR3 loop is CSAFGKAGDIEAFF. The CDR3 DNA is TGCAGTGCTTTCGGAAAGGCAGGGGATATTGAAGCTTTCTTT.

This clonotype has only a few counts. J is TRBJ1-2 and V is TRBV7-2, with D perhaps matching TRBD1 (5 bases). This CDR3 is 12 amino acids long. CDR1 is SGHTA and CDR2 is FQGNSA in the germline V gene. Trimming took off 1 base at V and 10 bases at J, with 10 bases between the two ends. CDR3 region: CASSLGGGSYTF. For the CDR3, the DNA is TGTGCCAGCAGCTTAGGGGGGGGGTCCTACACCTTC.

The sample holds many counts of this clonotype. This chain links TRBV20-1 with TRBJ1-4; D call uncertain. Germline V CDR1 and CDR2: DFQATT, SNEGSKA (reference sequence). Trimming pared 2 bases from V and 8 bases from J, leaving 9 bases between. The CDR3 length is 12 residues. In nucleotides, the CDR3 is TGCAGTGCTAGACCGCAGACGGAAAAACTGTTTTTT. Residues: CSARPQTEKLFF.

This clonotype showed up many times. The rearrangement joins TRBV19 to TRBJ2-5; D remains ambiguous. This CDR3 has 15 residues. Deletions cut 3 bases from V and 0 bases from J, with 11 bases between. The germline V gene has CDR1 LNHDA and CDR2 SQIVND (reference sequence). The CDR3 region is CASSIESGYQETQYF. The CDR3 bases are TGTGCCAGTAGTATCGAGTCAGGCTACCAAGAGACCCAGTACTTC.

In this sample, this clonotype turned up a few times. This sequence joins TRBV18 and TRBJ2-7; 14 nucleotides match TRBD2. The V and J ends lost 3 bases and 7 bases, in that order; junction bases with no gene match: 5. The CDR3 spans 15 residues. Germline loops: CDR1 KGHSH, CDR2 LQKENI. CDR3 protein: CASSPLGLAGAEQYF. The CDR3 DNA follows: TGTGCCAGCTCACCCCTGGGACTAGCGGGAGCTGAGCAGTACTTC.

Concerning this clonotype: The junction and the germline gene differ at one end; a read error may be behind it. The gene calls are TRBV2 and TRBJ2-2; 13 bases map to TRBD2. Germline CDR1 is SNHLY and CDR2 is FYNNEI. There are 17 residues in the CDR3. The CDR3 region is CVSSARTSGSSSGELFF. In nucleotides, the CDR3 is TGTGTCAGCAGTGCGAGGACTAGCGGGAGTTCGAGCGGGGAGCTGTTTTTT. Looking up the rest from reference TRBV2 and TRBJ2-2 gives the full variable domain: EPEVTQTPSHQVTQMGQEVILRCVPISNHLYFYWYRQILGQKVEFLVSFYNNEISEKSEIFDDQFSVERPDGSNFTLKIRSTKLEDSAMYFCVSSARTSGSSSGELFFGEGSRLTVL.

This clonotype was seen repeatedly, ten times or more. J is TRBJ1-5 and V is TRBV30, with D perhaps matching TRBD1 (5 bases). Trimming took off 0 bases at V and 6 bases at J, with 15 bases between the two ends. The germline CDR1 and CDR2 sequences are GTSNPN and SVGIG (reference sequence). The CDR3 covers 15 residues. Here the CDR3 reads CAWSVKEWGFQPQHF. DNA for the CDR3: TGTGCCTGGAGTGTAAAGGAATGGGGCTTTCAGCCCCAGCATTTT.

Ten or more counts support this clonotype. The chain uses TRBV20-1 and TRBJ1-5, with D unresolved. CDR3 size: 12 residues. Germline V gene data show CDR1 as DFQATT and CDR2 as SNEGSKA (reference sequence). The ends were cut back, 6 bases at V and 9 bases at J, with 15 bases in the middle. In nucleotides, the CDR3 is TGCAGTGCAGCTAGTGGTGACCTGCCCCAGCATTTT. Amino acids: CSAASGDLPQHF.

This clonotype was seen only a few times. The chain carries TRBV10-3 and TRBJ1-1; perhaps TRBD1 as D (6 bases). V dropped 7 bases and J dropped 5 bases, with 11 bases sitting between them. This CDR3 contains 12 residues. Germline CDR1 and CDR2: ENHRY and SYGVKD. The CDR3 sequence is CAITQGGTEAFF. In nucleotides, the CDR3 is TGTGCCATCACCCAAGGGGGGACTGAAGCTTTCTTT.

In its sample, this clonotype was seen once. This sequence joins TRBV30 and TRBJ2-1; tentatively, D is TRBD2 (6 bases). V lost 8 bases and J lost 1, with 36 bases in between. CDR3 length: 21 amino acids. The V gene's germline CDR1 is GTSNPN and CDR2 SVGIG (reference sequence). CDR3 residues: CARAPPIATPGSSGSYNEQFF. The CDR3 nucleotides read TGTGCCCGTGCCCCTCCAATAGCTACCCCCGGGAGTAGTGGGTCCTACAATGAGCAGTTCTTC. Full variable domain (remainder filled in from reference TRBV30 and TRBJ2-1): SQTIHQWPATLVQPVGSPLSLECTVEGTSNPNLYWYRQAAGRGLQLLFYSVGIGQISSEVPQNLSASRPQDRQFILSSKKLLLSDSGFYLCARAPPIATPGSSGSYNEQFFGPGTRLTVL.

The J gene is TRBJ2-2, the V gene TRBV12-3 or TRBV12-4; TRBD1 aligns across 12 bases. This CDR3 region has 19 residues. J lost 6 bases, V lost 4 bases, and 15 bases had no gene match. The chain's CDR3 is CASSSGDSGQGAAAGELFF. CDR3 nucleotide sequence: TGTGCCAGCAGTTCCGGGGATTCGGGACAGGGGGCGGCGGCCGGGGAGCTGTTTTTT.

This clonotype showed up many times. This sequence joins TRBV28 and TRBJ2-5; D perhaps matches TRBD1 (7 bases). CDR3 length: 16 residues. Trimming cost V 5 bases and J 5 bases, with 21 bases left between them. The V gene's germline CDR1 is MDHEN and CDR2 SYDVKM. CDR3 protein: CASSTPGGTVLETQYF. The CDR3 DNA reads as TGTGCCAGCAGTACACCTGGGGGGACAGTCCTGGAGACCCAGTACTTC.

CDR3 amino acids: CATSRATGGVRNQPQHF. The CDR3 bases are TGTGCCACCAGCAGGGCCACAGGGGGGGTACGCAATCAGCCCCAGCATTTT. This chain connects TRBV15 to TRBJ1-5; TRBD1 aligns across 8 bases. The germline V gene has CDR1 LNHNV and CDR2 YYDKDF (reference sequence). The V segment lost 3 bases and the J segment 2 bases; nucleotides outside the gene matches: 9. The CDR3 extends over 17 amino acids.